The T cell receptor (beta chain) described here comes from a study of T cell clonality in common variable immunodeficiency. V lost 5 bases to trimming and J lost 0 bases; unmatched junction nucleotides: 3. There are 14 residues in the CDR3. Germline V gene data show CDR1 as DFQATT and CDR2 as SNEGSKA (reference sequence). Ten or more counts support this clone. Sequencing ends 3 residues short of the CDR3 end; the germline J gene provides the rest. Sequencing input was equivalent genomic DNA from CVID and controls. Profiled with immunoSEQ multiplex PCR; TCRdb holds only in-frame clones, not every one. The sample yields some 38,000 clones, without any singletons.

The origin of this receptor is a person aged 18 to 75 in good health. V gene TRBV20-1 combines with J gene TRBJ2-1; 8 bases fit TRBD2. Specimen: peripheral blood mononuclear cells. The CDR3 DNA, read in part, is TGCAGTGCTCCCCTAGCGGGCTCCTACAATGAG. This gives the protein CSAPLAGSYNE. The whole CDR3 is CSAPLAGSYNEQFF.